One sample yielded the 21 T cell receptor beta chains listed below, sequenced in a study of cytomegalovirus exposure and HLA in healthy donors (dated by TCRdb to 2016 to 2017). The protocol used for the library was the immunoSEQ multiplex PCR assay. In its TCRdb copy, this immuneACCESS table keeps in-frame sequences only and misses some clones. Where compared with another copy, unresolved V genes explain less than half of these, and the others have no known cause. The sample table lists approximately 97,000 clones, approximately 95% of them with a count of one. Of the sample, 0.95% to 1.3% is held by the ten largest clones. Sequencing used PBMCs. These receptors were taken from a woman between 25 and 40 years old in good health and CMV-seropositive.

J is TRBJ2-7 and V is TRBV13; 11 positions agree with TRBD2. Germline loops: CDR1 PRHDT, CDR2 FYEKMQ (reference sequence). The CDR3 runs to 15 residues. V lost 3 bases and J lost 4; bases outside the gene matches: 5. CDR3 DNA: TGTGCCAGCAGCTTTTCACTAGCGGGAGTTTACGAGCAGTACTTC. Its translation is CASSFSLAGVYEQYF.

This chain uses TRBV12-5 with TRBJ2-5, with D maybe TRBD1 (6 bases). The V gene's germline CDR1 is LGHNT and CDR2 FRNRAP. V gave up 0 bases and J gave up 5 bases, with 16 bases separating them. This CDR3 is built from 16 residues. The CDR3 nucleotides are TGTGCTAGTGGTTTGGTAAAGGGCAGGGGAGACGAGACCCAGTACTTC. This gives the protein CASGLVKGRGDETQYF.

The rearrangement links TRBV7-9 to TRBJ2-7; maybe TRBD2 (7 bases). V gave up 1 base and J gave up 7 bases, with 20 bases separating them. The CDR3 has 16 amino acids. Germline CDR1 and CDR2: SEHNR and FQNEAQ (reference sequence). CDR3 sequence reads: CASSLEGGGGGAEQYF. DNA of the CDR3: TGTGCCAGCAGCTTAGAGGGGGGGGGCGGCGGAGCGGAGCAGTACTTC.

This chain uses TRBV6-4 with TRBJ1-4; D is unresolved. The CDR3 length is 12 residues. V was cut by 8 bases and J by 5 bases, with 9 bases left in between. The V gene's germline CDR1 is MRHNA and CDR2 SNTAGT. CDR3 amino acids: CASEGGNEKLFF. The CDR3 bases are TGTGCCAGCGAGGGTGGAAATGAAAAACTGTTTTTT.

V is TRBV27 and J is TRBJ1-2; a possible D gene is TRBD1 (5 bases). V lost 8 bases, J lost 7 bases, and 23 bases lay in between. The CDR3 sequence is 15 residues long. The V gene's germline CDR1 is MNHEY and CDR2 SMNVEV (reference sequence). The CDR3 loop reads CASGLSGGGGGGYTF. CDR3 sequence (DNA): TGTGCCAGCGGCTTATCCGGCGGAGGCGGGGGTGGCTACACCTTC.

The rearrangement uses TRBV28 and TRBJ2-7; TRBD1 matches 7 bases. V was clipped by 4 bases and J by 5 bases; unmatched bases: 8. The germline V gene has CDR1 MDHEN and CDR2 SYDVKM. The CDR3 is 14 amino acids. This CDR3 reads CASSSDRVGNEQYF. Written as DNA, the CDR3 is TGTGCCAGCAGTTCCGACAGGGTAGGAAACGAGCAGTACTTC.

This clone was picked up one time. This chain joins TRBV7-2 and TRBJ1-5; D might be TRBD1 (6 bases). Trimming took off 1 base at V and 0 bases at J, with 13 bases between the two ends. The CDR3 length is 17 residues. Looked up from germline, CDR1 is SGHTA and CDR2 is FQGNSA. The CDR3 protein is CASSLGNRVHSNQPQHF. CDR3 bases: TGTGCCAGCAGCTTAGGAAACAGGGTTCATAGCAATCAGCCCCAGCATTTT.

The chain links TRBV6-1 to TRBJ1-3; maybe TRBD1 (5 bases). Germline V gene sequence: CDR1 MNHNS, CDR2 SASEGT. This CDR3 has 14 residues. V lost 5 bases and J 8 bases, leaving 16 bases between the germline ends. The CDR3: CASSKRKGLDTIYF. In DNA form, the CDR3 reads TGTGCCAGCAGTAAGAGGAAGGGGCTTGACACCATATATTTT.

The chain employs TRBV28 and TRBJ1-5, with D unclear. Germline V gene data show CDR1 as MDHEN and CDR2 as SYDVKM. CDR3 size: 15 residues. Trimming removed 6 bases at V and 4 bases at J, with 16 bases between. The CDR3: CASSPRPSVNQPQHF. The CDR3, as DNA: TGTGCCAGCAGCCCCCGCCCGAGCGTTAATCAGCCCCAGCATTTT.

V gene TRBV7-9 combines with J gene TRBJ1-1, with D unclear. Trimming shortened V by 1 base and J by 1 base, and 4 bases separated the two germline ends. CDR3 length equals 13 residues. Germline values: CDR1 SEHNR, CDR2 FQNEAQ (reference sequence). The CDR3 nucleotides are TGTGCCAGCAGCTTAGTTAGGAACACTGAAGCTTTCTTT. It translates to CASSLVRNTEAFF.

The CDR3 coding sequence is TGTGCCAGCAGCTTAGACAGGGCCTTTAACAATGAGCAGTTCTTC. It yields the protein CASSLDRAFNNEQFF. The chain employs TRBV7-9 and TRBJ2-1, with D perhaps matching TRBD1 (6 bases). The germline V gene encodes CDR1 SEHNR and CDR2 FQNEAQ (reference sequence). The CDR3 has 15 amino acids. V was clipped by 1 base and J by 5 bases, with 12 bases between them. Full variable domain (remainder filled in from reference TRBV7-9 and TRBJ2-1): DTGVSQNPRHKITKRGQNVTFRCDPISEHNRLYWYRQTLGQGPEFLTYFQNEAQLEKSRLLSDRFSAERPKGSFSTLEIQRTEQGDSAMYLCASSLDRAFNNEQFFGPGTRLTVL.

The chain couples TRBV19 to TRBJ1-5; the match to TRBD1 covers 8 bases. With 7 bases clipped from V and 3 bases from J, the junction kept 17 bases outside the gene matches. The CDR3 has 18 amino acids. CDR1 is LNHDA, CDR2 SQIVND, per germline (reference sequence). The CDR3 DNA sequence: TGTGCCAGTACCTCAGATATAGGACAGGGTGCGGCCAATCAGCCCCAGCATTTT. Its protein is CASTSDIGQGAANQPQHF.

CDR3: CASSSLLAGEYEQFF. CDR3 bases: TGTGCCAGCAGTTCCCTACTAGCGGGAGAATATGAGCAGTTCTTC. This sequence joins TRBV6-5 and TRBJ2-1; 11 bases are shared with TRBD2. CDR1 MNHEY and CDR2 SVGAGI come from the germline V gene. This CDR3 is 15 amino acids long. The junction had 7 bases not matched to a gene; V was cut back by 4 bases and J by 8 bases.

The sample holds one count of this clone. The CDR3, as DNA: TGTGCCAGCAGCGTAGGGGGCCGGGACTCACGAGAGACCCAGTACTTC. Protein sequence: CASSVGGRDSRETQYF. The V and J genes are TRBV9 and TRBJ2-5; D possibly corresponds to TRBD2 (6 bases). V was trimmed by 0 bases and J by 4 bases, leaving 16 bases between them. The CDR3 is 16 residues long. Germline values: CDR1 SGDLS, CDR2 YYNGEE.

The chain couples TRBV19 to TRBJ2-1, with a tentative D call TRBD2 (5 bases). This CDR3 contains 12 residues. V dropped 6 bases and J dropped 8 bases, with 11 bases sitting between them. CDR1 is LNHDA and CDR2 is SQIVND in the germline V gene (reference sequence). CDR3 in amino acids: CASSSLRDEQFF. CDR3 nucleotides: TGTGCCAGTAGCTCCTTGCGGGATGAGCAGTTCTTC.

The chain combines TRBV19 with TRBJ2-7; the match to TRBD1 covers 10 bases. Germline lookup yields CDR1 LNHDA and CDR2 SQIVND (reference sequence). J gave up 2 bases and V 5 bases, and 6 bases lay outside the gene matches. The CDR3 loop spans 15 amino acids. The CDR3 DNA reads TGTGCCAGTAGTCCGGGGACAGGGGTTCCCTACGAGCAGTACTTC. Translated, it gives CASSPGTGVPYEQYF.

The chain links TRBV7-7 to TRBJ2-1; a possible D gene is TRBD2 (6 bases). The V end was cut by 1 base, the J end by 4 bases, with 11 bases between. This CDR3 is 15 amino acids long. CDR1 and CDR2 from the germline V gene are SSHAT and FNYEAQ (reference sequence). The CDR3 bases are TGTGCCAGCAGCTTAGACGGGAGATCTTACAATGAGCAGTTCTTC. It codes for CASSLDGRSYNEQFF.

The CDR3 region is CATSRVGLAVYNEQFF. The DNA for the CDR3 is TGTGCCACCAGCAGAGTCGGGCTAGCGGTTTACAATGAGCAGTTCTTC. The chain combines TRBV15 with TRBJ2-1; 7 nucleotides match TRBD2. The germline CDR1 and CDR2 sequences are LNHNV and YYDKDF (reference sequence). Losses at the gene ends were 1 base for V and 4 bases for J; bases not matched to a gene: 7. This CDR3 is built from 16 residues.

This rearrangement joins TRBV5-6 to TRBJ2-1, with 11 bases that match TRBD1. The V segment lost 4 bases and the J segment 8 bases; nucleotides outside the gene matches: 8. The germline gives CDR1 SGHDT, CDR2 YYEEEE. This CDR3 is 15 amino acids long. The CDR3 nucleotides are TGTGCCAGCAGCCCCGGGACAGGGGGTTATCATGAGCAGTTCTTC. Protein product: CASSPGTGGYHEQFF.

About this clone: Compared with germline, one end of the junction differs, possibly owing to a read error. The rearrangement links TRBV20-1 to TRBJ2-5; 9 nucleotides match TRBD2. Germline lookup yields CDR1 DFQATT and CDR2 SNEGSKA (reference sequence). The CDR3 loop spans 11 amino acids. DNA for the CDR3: TGCAGTCCTAGCGGGGAGGAGACCCAGTACTTC. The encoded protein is CSPSGEETQYF.

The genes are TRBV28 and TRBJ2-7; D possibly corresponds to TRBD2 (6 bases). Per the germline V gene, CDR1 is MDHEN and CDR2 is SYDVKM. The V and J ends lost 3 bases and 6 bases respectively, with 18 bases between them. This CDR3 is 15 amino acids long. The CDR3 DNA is TGTGCCAGCAGTTTGCCCACCCCCAGGAGGGGCGAGCAGTACTTC. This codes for CASSLPTPRRGEQYF. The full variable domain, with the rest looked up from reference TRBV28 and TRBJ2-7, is DVKVTQSSRYLVKRTGEKVFLECVQDMDHENMFWYRQDPGLGLRLIYFSYDVKMKEKGDIPEGYSVSREKKERFSLILESASTNQTSMYLCASSLPTPRRGEQYFGPGTRLTVT.